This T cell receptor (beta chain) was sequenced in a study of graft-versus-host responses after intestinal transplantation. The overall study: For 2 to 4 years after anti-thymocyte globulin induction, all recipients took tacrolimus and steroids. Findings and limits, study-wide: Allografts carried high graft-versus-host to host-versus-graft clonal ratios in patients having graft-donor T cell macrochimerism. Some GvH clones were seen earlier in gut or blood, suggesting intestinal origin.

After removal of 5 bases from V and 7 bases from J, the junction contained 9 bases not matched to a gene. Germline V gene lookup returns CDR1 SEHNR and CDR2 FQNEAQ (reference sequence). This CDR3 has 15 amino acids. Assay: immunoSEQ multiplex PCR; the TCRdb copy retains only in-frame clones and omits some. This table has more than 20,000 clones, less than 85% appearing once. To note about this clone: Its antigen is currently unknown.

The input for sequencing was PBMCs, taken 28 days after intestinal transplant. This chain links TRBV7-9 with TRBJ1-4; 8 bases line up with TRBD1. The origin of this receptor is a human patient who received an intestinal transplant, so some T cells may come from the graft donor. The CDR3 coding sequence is TGTGCCAGCAGCCCCGGGACAGGCCTTTTTGAAAAACTGTTTTTT. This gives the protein CASSPGTGLFEKLFF.